Shown below are 25 T cell receptor beta chains from a single sample sequenced in a study of blood T cells in healthy people across ages. Combining a sample-barcoded 5' primer with a J-beta primer mix, a second PCR ran for 7 to 11 cycles. Via MiXCR, TCRdb re-called the 5' RACE reads, giving one row per CDR3 protein. The table lists about 970,000 distinct CDR3 sequences, roughly 51% of them singletons, with 20% to 25% in the top ten. The sample taken for sequencing was blood. These receptors all stem from a woman in her sixties in good health.

The chain carries TRBV5-1 and TRBJ2-1; TRBD1 matches 7 bases. The CDR3 extends over 18 amino acids. Germline CDR1 reads SGHRS; CDR2 reads YFSETQ. Losses at the gene ends were 0 bases for V and 0 bases for J; bases not matched to a gene: 9. The CDR3 sequence: CASSLGPRTGSSYNEQFF. The CDR3 nucleotides are TGCGCCAGCAGCTTGGGCCCTAGGACAGGAAGCTCCTACAATGAGCAGTTCTTC.

This clonotype was seen only a few times. This chain connects TRBV6-4 to TRBJ1-4; D gene ambiguous. Germline V CDR1 and CDR2: MRHNA, SNTAGT. The V end lost 3 bases, the J end lost 10 bases, and 12 bases lay between the germline ends. The CDR3 extends over 13 amino acids. In DNA, the CDR3 is TGTGCCAGCAGTGAGGTCCCGGGAGGAAAACTGTTTTTT. It encodes CASSEVPGGKLFF.

The chain combines TRBV29-1 with TRBJ2-1; D may be TRBD1 or TRBD2 (5 bases each). The J call may be mistaken, given a closer DNA end match to TRBJ2-7. The CDR3 extends over 14 amino acids. Germline V CDR1 and CDR2: SQVTM, ANQGSEA. Written as DNA, the CDR3 is TGCAGCGTGGACACTAGGACCTCCTACAATGAGCAGTACTTC. This translates into CSVDTRTSYNEQYF.

There are a few counts of this clonotype. CDR3 in DNA: TGCGCCAGCAGCTGGACGTCAGGGGTTGAGCAGTACTTC. It yields the protein CASSWTSGVEQYF. V gene TRBV5-1 combines with J gene TRBJ2-7; possible D gene TRBD1, 6 bases. V was shortened by 3 bases and J by 7 bases, with 14 bases between the two germline ends. The CDR3 is made up of 13 amino acids. Germline-derived CDR1 and CDR2 are SGHRS and YFSETQ.

About this clonotype: The junction departs from the called germline gene at one end, perhaps through a read error. The chain employs TRBV20-1 and TRBJ2-5; D gene unclear. Germline assignment: CDR1 DFQATT and CDR2 SNEGSKA (reference sequence). This CDR3 is built from 11 residues. The chain's CDR3 is CSAFLLEAQYF. DNA for the CDR3: TGCAGTGCTTTCCTCTTAGAGGCCCAGTACTTC.

This clonotype has a handful of counts. The J gene is TRBJ2-4, the V gene TRBV2; 7 positions match TRBD1. Germline V CDR1 and CDR2: SNHLY, FYNNEI. V shed 7 bases and J 0 bases; nucleotides not matched to a gene: 15. This CDR3 spans 18 amino acids. The CDR3 region is CASKSVTGKSLAKNIQYF. The CDR3 coding sequence is TGTGCCAGCAAGTCTGTGACAGGGAAGTCTCTAGCCAAAAACATTCAGTACTTC.

This sequence joins TRBV5-1 and TRBJ2-7; 11 bases line up with TRBD2. This CDR3 contains 15 residues. V trimming: 0 bases; J trimming: 3 bases; junction bases outside the gene matches: 2. CDR1 and CDR2 from the germline V gene are SGHRS and YFSETQ. CDR3 nucleotide sequence: TGCGCCAGCAGCTTGGGGGGGACTAGCGGCTACGAGCAGTACTTC. Its translation: CASSLGGTSGYEQYF.

The chain combines TRBV2 with TRBJ2-3; the match to TRBD2 covers 8 bases. Germline values: CDR1 SNHLY, CDR2 FYNNEI. The CDR3 sequence is 16 residues long. Trimming took 1 base from V and 4 from J; bases not matched to a gene: 7. CDR3 nucleotides: TGTGCCAGCAGTGAAGGGGGACTAGTAGTTGCAGATACGCAGTATTTT. This translates into CASSEGGLVVADTQYF.

The rearrangement joins TRBV10-3 to TRBJ2-3, with TRBD2 identical over 10 bases. This CDR3 has 15 amino acids. Per the germline V gene, CDR1 is ENHRY and CDR2 is SYGVKD. V shed 7 bases, J shed 2 bases, and the junction held 6 bases outside the gene matches. This chain's CDR3 is CAIKDLAGATDTQYF. CDR3 DNA sequence: TGTGCCATCAAAGACCTAGCGGGAGCCACAGATACGCAGTATTTT.

The chain joins TRBV20-1 to TRBJ2-7; D is undetermined. TRBJ2-5 explains the end of the DNA better; the J call may be wrong. Germline-derived CDR1 and CDR2 are DFQATT and SNEGSKA (reference sequence). The CDR3 is 12 amino acids. This chain's CDR3 is CSAVDIPGTQYF. In DNA form, the CDR3 reads TGCAGTGCCGTAGACATCCCGGGGACCCAGTACTTC.

This chain connects TRBV3-1 to TRBJ2-7, with D possibly matching TRBD1 (5 bases). The CDR3 sequence is 14 residues long. The V end was cut by 4 bases, the J end by 0 bases, with 10 bases between. CDR1 is LGHDT, CDR2 YNNKEL, per germline (reference sequence). The CDR3 sequence: CASSPQQDSYEQYF. CDR3 sequence (DNA): TGTGCCAGCAGCCCACAACAGGACTCCTACGAGCAGTACTTC.

CDR3 region: CASSFSGGMADIQYF. DNA of the CDR3: TGTGCCAGCAGTTTTTCGGGTGGGATGGCGGACATTCAGTACTTC. This chain joins TRBV28 and TRBJ2-4; D not certain. The CDR3 length is 15 residues. Trimming removed 3 bases from V and 8 bases from J, with 17 bases in between. Germline CDR1 and CDR2: MDHEN and SYDVKM.

This clonotype was counted ten times or more. The V call is TRBV28, the J call TRBJ2-5; D remains unclear. V was pared by 6 bases and J by 0 bases, with 8 bases between. CDR1 is MDHEN and CDR2 is SYDVKM in the germline V gene. The CDR3 length is 13 residues. CDR3 nucleotide sequence: TGTGCCAGCAGCTTAGGGAACCAAGAGACCCAGTACTTC. It yields the protein CASSLGNQETQYF.

This clonotype has more than one count but fewer than ten. The CDR3 nucleotides read TGTGCCAGCAACCCCTCGACAGGGGCAGGGCAGTACTTC. Its translation: CASNPSTGAGQYF. The chain carries TRBV12-3 or TRBV12-4 and TRBJ2-7; 8 bases fit TRBD1. The ends lost 7 bases at V and 9 bases at J; junction bases unmatched: 11. CDR3 size: 13 residues.

This sequence joins TRBV28 and TRBJ2-1, with TRBD2 identical over 11 bases. Per the germline V gene, CDR1 is MDHEN and CDR2 is SYDVKM. After removal of 3 bases from V and 2 bases from J, the junction contained 15 bases not matched to a gene. CDR3 length equals 20 residues. CDR3 nucleotides: TGTGCCAGCAGTTTCTTTGGGGACCTTATAGCGGGAGGGCCCTACAATGAGCAGTTCTTC. It yields the protein CASSFFGDLIAGGPYNEQFF. Full variable domain (outside the CDR3, taken from reference TRBV28 and TRBJ2-1): DVKVTQSSRYLVKRTGEKVFLECVQDMDHENMFWYRQDPGLGLRLIYFSYDVKMKEKGDIPEGYSVSREKKERFSLILESASTNQTSMYLCASSFFGDLIAGGPYNEQFFGPGTRLTVL.

This clonotype was found many times. The chain joins TRBV12-3 or TRBV12-4 to TRBJ1-1, with D perhaps matching TRBD1 (5 bases). The V end was cut by 1 base, the J end by 2 bases, with 8 bases between. This CDR3 has 14 amino acids. CDR3 coding DNA: TGTGCCAGCAGTTTAGGGGGGGGAAACACTGAAGCTTTCTTT. Its protein product is CASSLGGGNTEAFF.

This clonotype occurred a few times. The V gene is TRBV5-1, the J gene TRBJ2-7; 12 nucleotides agree with TRBD2. V lost 0 bases to trimming and J lost 7 bases; unmatched junction nucleotides: 11. CDR1 and CDR2 (germline): SGHRS, YFSETQ. CDR3 length equals 17 residues. The chain's CDR3 is CASSLALAGGLLPEQYF. The CDR3 nucleotides are TGCGCCAGCAGCTTGGCTCTAGCGGGAGGGCTCTTACCGGAGCAGTACTTC.

The table lists this clonotype with a few counts. V gene TRBV7-2 combines with J gene TRBJ2-2; a possible D gene is TRBD1 (5 bases). The CDR3 is 18 residues long. CDR1 is SGHTA, CDR2 FQGNSA, per germline. V lost 5 bases and J lost 1, with 20 bases in between. CDR3 in amino acids: CASSLSFGQFRNTGELFF. The CDR3 DNA sequence: TGTGCCAGCAGCCTCTCTTTCGGACAATTCCGGAACACCGGGGAGCTGTTTTTT. Looking up the rest from reference TRBV7-2 and TRBJ2-2 gives the full variable domain: GAGVSQSPSNKVTEKGKDVELRCDPISGHTALYWYRQSLGQGLEFLIYFQGNSAPDKSGLPSDRFSAERTGGSVSTLTIQRTQQEDSAVYLCASSLSFGQFRNTGELFFGEGSRLTVL.

This clonotype occurred once. The rearrangement uses TRBV20-1 and TRBJ2-5; D gene unclear. The CDR3 contains 11 residues. Germline V CDR1 and CDR2: DFQATT, SNEGSKA (reference sequence). The CDR3: CAQDLQETQYF. In nucleotides, the CDR3 is TGCGCCCAAGACCTTCAAGAGACCCAGTACTTC.

This chain uses TRBV7-9 with TRBJ2-3, with 9 bases fitting TRBD1. From germline, CDR1 is SEHNR and CDR2 FQNEAQ (reference sequence). The V and J ends lost 5 bases and 4 bases, in that order; junction bases with no gene match: 7. This CDR3 is 15 amino acids long. For the CDR3, the DNA is TGTGCCAGCAGCAAGGGACAGGGAGGCCCAGATACGCAGTATTTT. Encoded protein: CASSKGQGGPDTQYF.

The gene calls are TRBV12-3 or TRBV12-4 and TRBJ2-4; 8 positions match TRBD2. The CDR3 extends over 12 amino acids. J lost 13 bases, V lost 10 bases, and 12 bases had no gene match. CDR3 nucleotides: TGTGCCATAAGACAGGCGGGGGGTCAGCAGTACTTC. It specifies CAIRQAGGQQYF.

This rearrangement joins TRBV4-2 to TRBJ2-4, with 11 bases that match TRBD2. Near its end, the DNA agrees better with TRBJ2-7, so the J call may be wrong. This CDR3 comprises 18 residues. Per germline, CDR1 LGHNA and CDR2 YNFKEQ. The CDR3 region is CASSQDDSTSGISYEQYF. The CDR3 coding sequence is TGTGCCAGCAGCCAAGATGACTCGACTAGCGGGATATCCTACGAGCAGTACTTC.

This chain joins TRBV12-3 or TRBV12-4 and TRBJ2-6, with 9 bases identical to TRBD1. The CDR3 runs to 18 residues. Losses at the gene ends were 1 base for V and 0 bases for J; bases not matched to a gene: 4. CDR3 loop: CASSLDRGRSSGANVLTF. For the CDR3, the DNA is TGTGCCAGCAGTTTAGACAGGGGGCGATCCTCTGGGGCCAACGTCCTGACTTTC.

This clonotype was observed many times. The V gene is TRBV5-6, the J gene TRBJ1-2; no clear D gene. CDR3 length equals 15 residues. Germline V gene data show CDR1 as SGHDT and CDR2 as YYEEEE. V gave up 0 bases and J gave up 4 bases, with 13 bases separating them. Here the CDR3 DNA reads TGTGCCAGCAGCTTGGCGGGGTCTGGATTCTATGGCTACACCTTC. As protein: CASSLAGSGFYGYTF.

The chain couples TRBV3-1 to TRBJ2-7, with a tentative D call TRBD2 (5 bases). The CDR3 runs 15 residues. V lost 0 bases and J 2 bases, leaving 11 bases between the germline ends. Germline lookup yields CDR1 LGHDT and CDR2 YNNKEL (reference sequence). The CDR3 sequence: CASSQDAGRAYEQYF. CDR3 sequence (DNA): TGTGCCAGCAGCCAAGATGCTGGGAGAGCCTACGAGCAGTACTTC.